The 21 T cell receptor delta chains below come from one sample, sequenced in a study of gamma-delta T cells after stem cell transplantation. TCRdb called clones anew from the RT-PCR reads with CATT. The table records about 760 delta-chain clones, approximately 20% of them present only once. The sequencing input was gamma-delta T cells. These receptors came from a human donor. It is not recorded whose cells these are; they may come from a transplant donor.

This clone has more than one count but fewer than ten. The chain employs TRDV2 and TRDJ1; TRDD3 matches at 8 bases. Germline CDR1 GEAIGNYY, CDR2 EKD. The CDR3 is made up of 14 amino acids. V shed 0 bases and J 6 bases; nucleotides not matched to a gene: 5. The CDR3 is CACDTVGDSNKLIF. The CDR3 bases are TGTGCCTGTGACACCGTGGGGGATTCGAATAAACTCATCTTT.

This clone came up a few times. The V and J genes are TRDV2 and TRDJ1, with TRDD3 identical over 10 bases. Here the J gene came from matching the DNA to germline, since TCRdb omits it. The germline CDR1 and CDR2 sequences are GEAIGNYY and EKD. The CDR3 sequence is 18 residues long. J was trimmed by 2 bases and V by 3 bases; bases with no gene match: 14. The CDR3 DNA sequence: TGTGCCTGTGACCCACTCAACCCGGGGGATACGTCAACCGATAAACTCATCTTT. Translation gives CACDPLNPGDTSTDKLIF.

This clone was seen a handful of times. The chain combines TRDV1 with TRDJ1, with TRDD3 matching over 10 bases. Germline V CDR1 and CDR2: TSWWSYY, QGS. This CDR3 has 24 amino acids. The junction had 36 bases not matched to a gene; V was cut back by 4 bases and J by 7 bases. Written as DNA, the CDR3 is TGTGCTCTTGGGGGACCAGCTCCTCCTACGACGCATCCCTGGGGGATAGGGGAAAGTGGTAAACTCATCTTT. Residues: CALGGPAPPTTHPWGIGESGKLIF.

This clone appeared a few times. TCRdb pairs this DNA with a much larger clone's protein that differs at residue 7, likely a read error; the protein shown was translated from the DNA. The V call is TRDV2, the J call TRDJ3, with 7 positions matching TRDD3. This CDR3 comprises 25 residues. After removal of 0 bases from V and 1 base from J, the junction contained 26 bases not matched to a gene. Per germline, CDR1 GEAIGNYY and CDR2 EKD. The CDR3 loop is CACDTVRGWGTPLRLSSWDTRQMFF. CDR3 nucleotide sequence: TGTGCCTGTGACACCGTGCGTGGATGGGGGACCCCGCTTCGTTTATCGTCCTGGGACACCCGACAGATGTTTTTC.

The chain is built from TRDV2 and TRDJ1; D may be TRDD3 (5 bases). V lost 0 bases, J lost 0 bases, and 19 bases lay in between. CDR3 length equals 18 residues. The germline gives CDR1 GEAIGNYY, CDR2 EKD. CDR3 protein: CACDTVSIMGSNTDKLIF. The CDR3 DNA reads TGTGCCTGTGACACCGTTAGCATTATGGGGAGCAACACCGATAAACTCATCTTT.

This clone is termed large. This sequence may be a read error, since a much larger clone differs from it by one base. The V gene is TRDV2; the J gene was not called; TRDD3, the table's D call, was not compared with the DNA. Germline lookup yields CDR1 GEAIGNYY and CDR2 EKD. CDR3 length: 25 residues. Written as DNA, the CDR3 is TGTGCCTGTGACACCGTGAGTGGATGGGGGACCCCGCTTCGTTTATCGTCCTGGGACACCCGACAAATGTTTTTC. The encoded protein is CACDTVSGWGTPLRLSSWDTRQMFF.

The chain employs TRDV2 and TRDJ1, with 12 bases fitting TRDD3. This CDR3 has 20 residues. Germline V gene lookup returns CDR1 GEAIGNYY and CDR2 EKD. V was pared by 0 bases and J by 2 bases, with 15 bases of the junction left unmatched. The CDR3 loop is CACDTIGPLGDTERTDKLIF. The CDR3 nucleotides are TGTGCCTGTGACACCATAGGGCCACTGGGGGATACCGAGAGGACCGATAAACTCATCTTT.

CDR3 DNA sequence: TGTGCCTGTGACACCGTACTGGGGGTTCCGTACACCGATAAACTCATCTTT. Translating it yields CACDTVLGVPYTDKLIF. The chain employs TRDV2 and TRDJ1; 8 positions agree with TRDD3. CDR3 length: 17 amino acids. V lost 0 bases, J lost 0 bases, and 8 bases stayed unmatched. The germline CDR1 and CDR2 sequences are GEAIGNYY and EKD.

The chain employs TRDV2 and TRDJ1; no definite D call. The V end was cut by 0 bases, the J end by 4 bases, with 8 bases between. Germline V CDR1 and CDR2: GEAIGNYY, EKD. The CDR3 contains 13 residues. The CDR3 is CACDTEDHDKLIF. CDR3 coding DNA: TGTGCCTGTGACACCGAAGACCACGATAAACTCATCTTT.

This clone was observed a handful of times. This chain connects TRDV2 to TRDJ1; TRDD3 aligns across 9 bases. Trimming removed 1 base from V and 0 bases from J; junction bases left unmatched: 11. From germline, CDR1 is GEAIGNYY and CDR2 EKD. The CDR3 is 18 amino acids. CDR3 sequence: CACDTVLGDPVYTDKLIF. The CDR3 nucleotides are TGTGCCTGTGACACGGTACTGGGGGACCCCGTGTACACCGATAAACTCATCTTT.

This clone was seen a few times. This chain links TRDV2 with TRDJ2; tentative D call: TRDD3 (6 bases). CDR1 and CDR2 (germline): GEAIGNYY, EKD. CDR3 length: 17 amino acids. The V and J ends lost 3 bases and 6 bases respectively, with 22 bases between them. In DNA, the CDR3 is TGTGCCTGTGACCCAGGGGGACCCATGGAGTCGGCAGCACAACTCTTCTTT. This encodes CACDPGGPMESAAQLFF.

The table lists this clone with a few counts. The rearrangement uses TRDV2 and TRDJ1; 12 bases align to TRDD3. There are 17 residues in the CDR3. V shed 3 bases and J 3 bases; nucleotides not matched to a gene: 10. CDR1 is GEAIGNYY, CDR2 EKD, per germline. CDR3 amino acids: CACDALLGDTRPDKLIF. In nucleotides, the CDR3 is TGTGCCTGTGACGCCTTACTGGGGGATACAAGGCCCGATAAACTCATCTTT.

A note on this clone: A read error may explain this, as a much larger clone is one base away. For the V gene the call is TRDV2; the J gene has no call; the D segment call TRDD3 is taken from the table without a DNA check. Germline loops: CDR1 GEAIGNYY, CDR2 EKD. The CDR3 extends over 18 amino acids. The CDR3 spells CACDITPYWGIRTDKLIF. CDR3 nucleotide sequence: TGTGCCTGTGACATCACCCCCTACTGGGGGATACGCACCGATAAACTCATATTT.

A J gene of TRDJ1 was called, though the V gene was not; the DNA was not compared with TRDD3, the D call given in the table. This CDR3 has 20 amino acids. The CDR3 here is CACTRLLLGDTFPYTDKLIF. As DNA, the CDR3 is TGTGCCTGCACGAGACTCCTTCTGGGGGATACTTTTCCGTACACCGATAAACTCATCTTT.

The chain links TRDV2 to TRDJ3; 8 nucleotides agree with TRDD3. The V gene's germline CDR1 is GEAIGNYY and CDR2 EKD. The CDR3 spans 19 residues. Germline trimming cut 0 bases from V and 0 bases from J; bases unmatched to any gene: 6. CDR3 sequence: CACDTAGGRSSWDTRQMFF. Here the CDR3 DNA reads TGTGCCTGTGACACCGCTGGGGGACGGAGCTCCTGGGACACCCGACAGATGTTTTTC.

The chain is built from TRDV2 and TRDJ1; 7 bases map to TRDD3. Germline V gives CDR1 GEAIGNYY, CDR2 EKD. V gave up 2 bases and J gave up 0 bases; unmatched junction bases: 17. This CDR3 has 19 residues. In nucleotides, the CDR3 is TGTGCCTGTGACAGACTCTCACGAGCTGGGGGCCCTTACACCGATAAACTCATCTTT. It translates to CACDRLSRAGGPYTDKLIF.

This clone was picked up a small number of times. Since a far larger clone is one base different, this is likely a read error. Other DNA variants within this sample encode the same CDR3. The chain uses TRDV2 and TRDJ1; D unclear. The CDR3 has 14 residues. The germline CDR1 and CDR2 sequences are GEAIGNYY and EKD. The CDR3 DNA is TGTGCCTGCGACACCGTTGGGTTCACCGATAAACTCATCTTT. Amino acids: CACDTVGFTDKLIF.

The chain's CDR3 is CACDPILGDTPASWDTRQMFF. The CDR3 DNA is TGTGCCTGTGACCCGATACTGGGGGATACGCCCGCCTCCTGGGACACCCGACAGATGTTTTTC. The chain links TRDV2 to TRDJ3; 13 nucleotides line up with TRDD3. With V trimmed by 3 bases and J by 0 bases, 10 bases remained unmatched. The CDR3 contains 21 residues. Germline CDR1 GEAIGNYY, CDR2 EKD.

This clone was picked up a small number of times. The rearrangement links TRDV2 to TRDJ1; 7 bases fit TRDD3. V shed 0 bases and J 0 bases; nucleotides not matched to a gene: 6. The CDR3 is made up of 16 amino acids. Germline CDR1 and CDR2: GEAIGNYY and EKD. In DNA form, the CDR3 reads TGTGCCTGTGACACCATTGGAGGGGGATACACCGATAAACTCATCTTT. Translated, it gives CACDTIGGGYTDKLIF.

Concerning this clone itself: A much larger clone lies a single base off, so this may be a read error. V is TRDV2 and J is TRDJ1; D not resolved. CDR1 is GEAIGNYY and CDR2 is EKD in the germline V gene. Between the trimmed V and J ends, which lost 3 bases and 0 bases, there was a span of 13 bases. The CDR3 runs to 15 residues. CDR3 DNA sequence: TGTGCCTGTGACGCCGTCTCCCTCCACACCGATAAACTCATCTTT. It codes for CACDAVSLHTDKLIF.

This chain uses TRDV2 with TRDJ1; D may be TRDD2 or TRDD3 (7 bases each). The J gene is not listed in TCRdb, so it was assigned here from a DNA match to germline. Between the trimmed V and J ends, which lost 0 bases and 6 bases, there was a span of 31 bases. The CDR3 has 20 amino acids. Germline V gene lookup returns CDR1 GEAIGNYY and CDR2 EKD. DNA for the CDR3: TGTGCCTGTGACACCATTCCTACCGGGGGATCTTCGATTACTATGAATAAACTCATCTTT. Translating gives CACDTIPTGGSSITMNKLIF.